This is a list of T cell receptor beta chains from one sample in a study of identifying expanded T cells in peripheral blood. The data were produced by immunoSEQ multiplex PCR, yet TCRdb's version contains in-frame clones alone and is incomplete. The sample includes just under 65,000 clones, more than 70% of them seen just once. Sequencing was performed on blood. These receptors were taken from a person aged 18 to 75 in good health. CDR3s include the opening cysteine and the closing phenylalanine or tryptophan. Each record gives: V gene, clone size, D gene, J gene, CDR3 protein, CDR3 DNA. A D gene is named only where the DNA matches it firmly. Clone size is given for some rows only: seen once, a few or many times, or a class if the clone is expanded.

TRBV4-1	NA	NA	TRBJ2-7	CASSQTRIRDIPSDEQYF	TGCGCCAGCAGCCAGACCAGGATCCGGGACATACCATCTGACGAGCAGTACTTC
TRBV7-2	NA	TRBD2	TRBJ2-7	CASSLDSSGRAPYF	TGTGCCAGCAGCTTAGACTCTAGCGGGAGGGCCCCGTACTTC
TRBV30	NA	NA	TRBJ1-2	CAWSPDFNYGYTF	TGTGCCTGGAGTCCGGACTTTAACTATGGCTACACCTTC
TRBV28	NA	NA	TRBJ2-2	CASSLYESRDTGELFF	TGTGCCAGCAGTTTATATGAATCCAGGGACACCGGGGAGCTGTTTTTT
TRBV28	NA	NA	TRBJ2-7	CASSLPYRELSYEQYF	TGTGCCAGCAGTTTACCCTACAGGGAACTGAGCTACGAGCAGTACTTC
TRBV6-6	NA	NA	TRBJ1-4	CASSYRGNEKLFF	TGTGCCAGCAGTTACCGGGGGAATGAAAAACTGTTTTTT
TRBV27	NA	NA	TRBJ1-4	CASSLTNRALNEKLFF	TGTGCCAGCAGTTTGACCAACAGGGCCCTTAATGAAAAACTGTTTTTT
TRBV27	NA	NA	TRBJ2-5	CASVRDIGKETQYF	TGTGCCAGCGTAAGGGACATTGGAAAAGAGACCCAGTACTTC
TRBV9	NA	NA	TRBJ1-2	CASSATANYGYTF	TGTGCCAGCAGCGCGACAGCTAACTATGGCTACACCTTC
TRBV7-8	NA	NA	TRBJ1-2	CASSLDSNYGYTF	TGTGCCAGCAGCTTGGATTCTAACTATGGCTACACCTTC
TRBV6-4	NA	NA	TRBJ2-1	CASSDSSEGSYNEQFF	TGTGCCAGCAGTGACTCGTCGGAGGGGTCCTACAATGAGCAGTTCTTC
TRBV5-1	NA	NA	TRBJ1-4	CASSLAVSNEKLFF	TGCGCCAGCAGCTTGGCGGTCTCAAATGAAAAACTGTTTTTT
TRBV28	once	TRBD2	TRBJ2-4	CASSLTSGHLRAKNIQYF	TGTGCCAGCAGTCTTACTAGCGGACACCTAAGGGCCAAAAACATTCAGTACTTC
TRBV4-2	once	NA	TRBJ2-1	CASSQEEGAGNEQFF	TGTGCCAGCAGCCAAGAGGAGGGGGCTGGTAATGAGCAGTTCTTC
TRBV5-5	NA	NA	TRBJ2-7	CASSTYWDSYEQYF	TGTGCCAGCAGCACTTACTGGGACTCCTACGAGCAGTACTTC
TRBV7-2	once	NA	TRBJ1-3	CASSSTGNSGNTIYF	TGTGCCAGCAGCTCCACAGGGAACTCTGGAAACACCATATATTTT
TRBV27	once	TRBD1	TRBJ2-3	CASSRTGGAGDTQYF	TGTGCCAGCAGTCGGACAGGGGGGGCGGGAGATACGCAGTATTTT
TRBV6-5	NA	NA	TRBJ2-7	CASRPTGTYEQYF	TGTGCCAGCAGACCGACCGGGACCTACGAGCAGTACTTC
TRBV7-9	NA	TRBD2	TRBJ2-1	CASSLAGSGGHNEQFF	TGTGCCAGCAGCTTAGCGGGGAGCGGGGGGCACAATGAGCAGTTCTTC
TRBV7-8	NA	TRBD2	TRBJ2-5	CASRTSGRAGEETQYF	TGTGCCAGCAGGACTAGCGGGAGGGCCGGAGAGGAGACCCAGTACTTC
TRBV6-5	NA	TRBD1	TRBJ2-7	CASSSPRTGYEQYF	TGTGCCAGCAGTTCCCCTAGGACAGGCTACGAGCAGTACTTC
TRBV4-1	NA	NA	TRBJ2-1	CASSQFVRTEGGEQFF	TGCGCCAGCAGCCAGTTCGTACGGACAGAGGGGGGTGAGCAGTTCTTC
TRBV5-4	NA	NA	TRBJ2-5	CASSLVEGPGETQYF	TGTGCCAGCAGCTTGGTAGAGGGACCCGGGGAGACCCAGTACTTC
TRBV27	NA	TRBD1	TRBJ1-6	CASSMGQDNSPLHF	TGTGCCAGCAGCATGGGACAGGATAATTCACCCCTCCACTTT
TRBV9	NA	NA	TRBJ2-4	CAALGSKNIQYF	TGTGCCGCCTTGGGGTCCAAAAACATTCAGTACTTC
TRBV5-1	NA	TRBD1	TRBJ1-1	CASSPGQGTEAFF	TGCGCCAGCAGTCCCGGACAGGGCACTGAAGCTTTCTTT
TRBV14	NA	NA	TRBJ2-7	CASSQVAGYEQYF	TGTGCCAGCAGCCAAGTCGCGGGCTACGAGCAGTACTTC
TRBV28	NA	NA	TRBJ1-5	CASSLSPSSDQPQHF	TGTGCCAGCAGTTTAAGTCCTTCTTCAGATCAGCCCCAGCATTTT
TRBV5-1	NA	TRBD2	TRBJ2-5	CASSWTSGVQETQYF	TGCGCCAGCAGCTGGACTAGCGGGGTCCAGGAGACCCAGTACTTC
TRBV27	NA	NA	TRBJ2-1	CASRAPTRDPSYNEQFF	TGTGCCAGCCGCGCTCCGACCCGGGACCCATCCTACAATGAGCAGTTCTTC
TRBV28	NA	NA	TRBJ1-2	CASTSGQTNYGYTF	TGTGCCAGCACCTCCGGGCAGACTAACTATGGCTACACCTTC
TRBV4-1	NA	NA	TRBJ1-3	CASSQAGLGNTIYF	TGCGCCAGCAGTCAAGCGGGCCTCGGAAACACCATATATTTT
TRBV28	NA	NA	TRBJ2-7	CASSMDEGSSYEQYF	TGTGCCAGCAGTATGGACGAGGGTAGCTCCTACGAGCAGTACTTC
TRBV6-1	NA	NA	TRBJ1-4	CASSEALREQGGEKLFF	TGTGCCAGCAGTGAAGCACTCCGGGAACAGGGAGGGGAAAAACTGTTTTTT
TRBV6-1	NA	TRBD1	TRBJ2-1	CATGQDSYNEQFF	TGTGCCACTGGACAGGACTCCTACAATGAGCAGTTCTTC
TRBV6-4	NA	TRBD1	TRBJ2-3	CASSDSPTGTDTQYF	TGTGCCAGCAGTGACTCGCCGACAGGGACAGATACGCAGTATTTT
TRBV6-1	NA	NA	TRBJ1-2	CASEGGNYGYTF	TGTGCCAGCGAGGGTGGGAACTATGGCTACACCTTC
TRBV2	NA	NA	TRBJ1-3	CASTPGAVGNTIYF	TGTGCCAGCACCCCCGGGGCAGTTGGAAACACCATATATTTT
TRBV5-4	NA	NA	TRBJ2-3	CASSGSGVDTQYF	TGTGCCAGCAGCGGCTCAGGGGTAGATACGCAGTATTTT
TRBV28	NA	NA	TRBJ1-5	CASSPAPQPQHF	TGTGCCAGCAGCCCGGCCCCTCAGCCCCAGCATTTT
TRBV28	NA	NA	TRBJ1-5	CASKASQVSQPQHF	TGTGCCAGCAAAGCCAGTCAGGTGAGTCAGCCCCAGCATTTT